This T cell receptor (beta chain) stems from a study of cytomegalovirus exposure and HLA in healthy donors. Study-wide findings and caveats: The HLA-A and HLA-B alleles of most subjects were reportedly predicted accurately from TCR beta sequences. The authors later found most CMV-associated TCR beta chains appeared HLA-restricted.

Germline V gene lookup returns CDR1 SGHRS and CDR2 YFSETQ. The CDR3 covers 15 residues. The trim removed 2 bases at V and 6 bases at J, leaving 10 bases unmatched. A note on this clone: Its antigen is still unknown.

The PCR ran on 60 Vbeta and 13 Jbeta primers. Sequencing used immunoSEQ multiplex PCR; TCRdb keeps in-frame clones, though not all of them. The table counts 150,000 to 200,000 clones; 1% to 1.5% lies in the top ten. The sample was PBMCs. This sequence was found in a woman aged 60-75 years in good health and CMV-seronegative. The chain has TRBV5-1 and TRBJ1-2; TRBD1 matches 7 bases. The CDR3 here is CASSFNGQVGDGYTF. In DNA form, the CDR3 reads TGCGCCAGCAGCTTCAATGGACAGGTTGGGGATGGCTACACCTTC.